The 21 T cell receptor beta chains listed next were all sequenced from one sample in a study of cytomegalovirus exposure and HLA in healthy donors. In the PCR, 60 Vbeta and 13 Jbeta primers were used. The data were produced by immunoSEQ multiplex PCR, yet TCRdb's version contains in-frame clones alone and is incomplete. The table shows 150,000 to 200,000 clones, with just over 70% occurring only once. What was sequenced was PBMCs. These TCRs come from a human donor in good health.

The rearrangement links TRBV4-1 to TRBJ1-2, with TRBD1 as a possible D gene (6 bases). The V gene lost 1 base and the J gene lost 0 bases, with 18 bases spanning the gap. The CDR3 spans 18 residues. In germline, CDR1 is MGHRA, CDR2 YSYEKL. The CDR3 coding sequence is TGCGCCAGCAGCCAAGCCGACCAGGGGCAGTTAGCTAACTATGGCTACACCTTC. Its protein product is CASSQADQGQLANYGYTF.

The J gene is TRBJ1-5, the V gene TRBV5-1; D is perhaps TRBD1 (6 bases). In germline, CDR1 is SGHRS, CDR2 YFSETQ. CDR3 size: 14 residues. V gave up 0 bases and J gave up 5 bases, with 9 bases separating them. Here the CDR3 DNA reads TGCGCCAGCAGCTTGGGAGGGGGATATCAGCCCCAGCATTTT. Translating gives CASSLGGGYQPQHF.

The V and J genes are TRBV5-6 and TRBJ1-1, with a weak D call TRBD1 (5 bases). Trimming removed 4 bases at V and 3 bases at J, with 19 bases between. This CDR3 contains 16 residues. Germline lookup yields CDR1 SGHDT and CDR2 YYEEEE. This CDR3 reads CASSLNGGIGYTEAFF. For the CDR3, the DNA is TGTGCCAGCAGCCTAAATGGGGGGATAGGGTACACTGAAGCTTTCTTT.

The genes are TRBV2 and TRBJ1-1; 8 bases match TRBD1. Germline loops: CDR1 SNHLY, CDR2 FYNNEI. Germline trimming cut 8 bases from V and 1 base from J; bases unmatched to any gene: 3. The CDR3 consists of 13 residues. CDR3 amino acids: CASRTGTNTEAFF. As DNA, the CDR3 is TGTGCCAGCCGGACAGGGACGAACACTGAAGCTTTCTTT. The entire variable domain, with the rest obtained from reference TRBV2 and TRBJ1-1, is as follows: EPEVTQTPSHQVTQMGQEVILRCVPISNHLYFYWYRQILGQKVEFLVSFYNNEISEKSEIFDDQFSVERPDGSNFTLKIRSTKLEDSAMYFCASRTGTNTEAFFGQGTRLTVV.

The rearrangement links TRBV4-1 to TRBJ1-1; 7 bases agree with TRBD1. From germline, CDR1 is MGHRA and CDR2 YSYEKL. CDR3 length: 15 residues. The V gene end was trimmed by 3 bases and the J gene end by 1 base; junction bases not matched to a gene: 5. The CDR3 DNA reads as TGCGCCAGCAGCCATGGGGACAGACCGAACACTGAAGCTTTCTTT. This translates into CASSHGDRPNTEAFF.

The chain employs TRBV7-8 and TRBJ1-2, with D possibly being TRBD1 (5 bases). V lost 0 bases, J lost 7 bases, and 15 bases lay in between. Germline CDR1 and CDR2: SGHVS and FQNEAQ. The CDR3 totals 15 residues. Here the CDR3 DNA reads TGTGCCAGCAGCTTAGCTCGGAGTGGGGCTGGTGGCTACACCTTC. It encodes CASSLARSGAGGYTF.

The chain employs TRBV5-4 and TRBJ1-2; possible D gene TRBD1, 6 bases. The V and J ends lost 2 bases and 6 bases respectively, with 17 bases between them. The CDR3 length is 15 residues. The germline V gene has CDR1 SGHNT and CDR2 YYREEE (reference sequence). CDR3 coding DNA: TGTGCCAGCAGCTTCGTGGGGGCCGGGTTAGATGGCTACACCTTC. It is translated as CASSFVGAGLDGYTF.

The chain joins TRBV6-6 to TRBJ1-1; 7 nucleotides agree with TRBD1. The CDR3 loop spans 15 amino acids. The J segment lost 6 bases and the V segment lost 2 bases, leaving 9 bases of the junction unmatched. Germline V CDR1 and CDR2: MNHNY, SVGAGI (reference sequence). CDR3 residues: CASSYTGAHVSEAFF. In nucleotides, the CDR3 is TGTGCCAGCAGTTACACAGGGGCTCATGTGTCTGAAGCTTTCTTT.

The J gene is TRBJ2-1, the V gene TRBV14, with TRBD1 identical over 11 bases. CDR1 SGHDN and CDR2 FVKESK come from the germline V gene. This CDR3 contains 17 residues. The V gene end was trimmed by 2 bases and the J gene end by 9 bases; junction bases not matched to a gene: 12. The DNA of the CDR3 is TGTGCCAGCAGCCAATCTTTCCGGGACAGGGGGTTCGTTGAGCAGTTCTTC. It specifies CASSQSFRDRGFVEQFF.

The CDR3 DNA follows: TGTGCCAGTAGCATGGACAGCGGCCCTTACAATGAGCAGTTCTTC. This sequence encodes CASSMDSGPYNEQFF. The chain recombines TRBV19 with TRBJ2-1; D is possibly TRBD1 (6 bases). The germline V and J ends were trimmed by 6 bases and 4 bases, with 16 bases remaining between them. Germline loops: CDR1 LNHDA, CDR2 SQIVND (reference sequence). The CDR3 has 15 amino acids.

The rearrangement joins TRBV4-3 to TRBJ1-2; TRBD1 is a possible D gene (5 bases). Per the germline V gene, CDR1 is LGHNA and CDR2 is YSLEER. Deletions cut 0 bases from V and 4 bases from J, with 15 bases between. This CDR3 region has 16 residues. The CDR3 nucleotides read TGCGCCAGCAGCCAAGATCCACAGGAAAGAGGCTATGGCTACACCTTC. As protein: CASSQDPQERGYGYTF.

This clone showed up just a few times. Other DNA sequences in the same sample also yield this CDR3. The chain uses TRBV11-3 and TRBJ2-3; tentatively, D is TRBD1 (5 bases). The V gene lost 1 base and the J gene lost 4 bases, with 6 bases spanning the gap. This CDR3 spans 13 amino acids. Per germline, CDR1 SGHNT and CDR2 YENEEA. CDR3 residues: CASSLGGADTQYF. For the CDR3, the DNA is TGTGCCAGCAGCTTAGGGGGCGCAGATACGCAGTATTTT. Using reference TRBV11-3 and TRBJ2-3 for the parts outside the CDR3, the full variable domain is EAGVVQSPRYKIIEKKQPVAFWCNPISGHNTLYWYLQNLGQGPELLIRYENEEAVDDSQLPKDRFSAERLKGVDSTLKIQPAELGDSAVYLCASSLGGADTQYFGPGTRLTVL.

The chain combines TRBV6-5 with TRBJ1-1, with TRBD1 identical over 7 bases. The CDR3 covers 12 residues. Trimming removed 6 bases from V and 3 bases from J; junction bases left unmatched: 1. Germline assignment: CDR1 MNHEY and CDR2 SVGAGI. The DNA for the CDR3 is TGTGCCAGCAGGAGGGGGCACACTGAAGCTTTCTTT. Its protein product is CASRRGHTEAFF.

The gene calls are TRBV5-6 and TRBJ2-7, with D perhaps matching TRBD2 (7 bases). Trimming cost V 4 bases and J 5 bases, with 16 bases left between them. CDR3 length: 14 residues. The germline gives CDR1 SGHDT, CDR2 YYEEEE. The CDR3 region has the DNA TGTGCCAGCAGCCCCGTAGGGGGGGTCCACGAGCAGTACTTC. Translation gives CASSPVGGVHEQYF. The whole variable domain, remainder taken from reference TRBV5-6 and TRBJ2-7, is DAGVTQSPTHLIKTRGQQVTLRCSPKSGHDTVSWYQQALGQGPQFIFQYYEEEERQRGNFPDRFSGHQFPNYSSELNVNALLLGDSALYLCASSPVGGVHEQYFGPGTRLTVT.

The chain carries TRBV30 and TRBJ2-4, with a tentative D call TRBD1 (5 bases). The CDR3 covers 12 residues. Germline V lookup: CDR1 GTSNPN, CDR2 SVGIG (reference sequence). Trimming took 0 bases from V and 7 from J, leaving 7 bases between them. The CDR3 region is CAWSVAGNIQYF. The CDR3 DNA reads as TGTGCCTGGAGTGTAGCAGGGAACATTCAGTACTTC.

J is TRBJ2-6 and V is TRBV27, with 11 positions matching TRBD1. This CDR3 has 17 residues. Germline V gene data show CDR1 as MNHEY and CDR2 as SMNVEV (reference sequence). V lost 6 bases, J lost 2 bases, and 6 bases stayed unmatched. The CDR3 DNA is TGTGCCAGCAGACTTTGGGGACAGGGGGCTGGGGCCAACGTCCTGACTTTC. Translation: CASRLWGQGAGANVLTF.

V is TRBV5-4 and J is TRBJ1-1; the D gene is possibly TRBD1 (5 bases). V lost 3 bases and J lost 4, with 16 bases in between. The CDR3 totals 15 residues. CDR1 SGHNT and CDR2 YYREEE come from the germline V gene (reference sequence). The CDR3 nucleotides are TGTGCCAGCAGCTACCCCGCCGGTACAGGCACTGAAGCTTTCTTT. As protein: CASSYPAGTGTEAFF.

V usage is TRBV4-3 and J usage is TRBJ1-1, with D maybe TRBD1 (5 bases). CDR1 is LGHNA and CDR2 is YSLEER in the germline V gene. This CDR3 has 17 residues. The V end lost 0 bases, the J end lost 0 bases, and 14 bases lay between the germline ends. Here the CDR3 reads CASSQDRQGPMNTEAFF. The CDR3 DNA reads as TGCGCCAGCAGCCAAGATCGGCAGGGCCCCATGAACACTGAAGCTTTCTTT.

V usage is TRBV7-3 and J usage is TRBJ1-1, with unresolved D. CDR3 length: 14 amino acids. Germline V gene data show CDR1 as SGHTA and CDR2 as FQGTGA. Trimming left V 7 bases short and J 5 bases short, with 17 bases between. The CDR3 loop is CASTADPEGTEAFF. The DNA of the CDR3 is TGTGCCAGCACCGCCGACCCGGAGGGAACTGAAGCTTTCTTT. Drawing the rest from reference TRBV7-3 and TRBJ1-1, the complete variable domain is GAGVSQTPSNKVTEKGKYVELRCDPISGHTALYWYRQSLGQGPEFLIYFQGTGAADDSGLPNDRFFAVRPEGSVSTLKIQRTERGDSAVYLCASTADPEGTEAFFGQGTRLTVV.

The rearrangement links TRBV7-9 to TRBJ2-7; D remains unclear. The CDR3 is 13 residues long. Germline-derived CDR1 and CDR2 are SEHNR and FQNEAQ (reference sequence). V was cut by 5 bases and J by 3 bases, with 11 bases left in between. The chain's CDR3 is CASSPTTFYEQYF. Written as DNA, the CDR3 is TGTGCCAGCAGCCCTACTACCTTCTACGAGCAGTACTTC.

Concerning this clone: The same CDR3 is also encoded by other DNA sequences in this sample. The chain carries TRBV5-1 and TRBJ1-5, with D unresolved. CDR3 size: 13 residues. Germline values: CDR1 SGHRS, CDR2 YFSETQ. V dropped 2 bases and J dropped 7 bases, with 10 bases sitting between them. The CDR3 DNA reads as TGCGCCAGCAGCTTAGGTGGCGGGCAGCCCCAGCATTTT. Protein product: CASSLGGGQPQHF. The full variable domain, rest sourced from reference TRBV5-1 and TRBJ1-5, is KAGVTQTPRYLIKTRGQQVTLSCSPISGHRSVSWYQQTPGQGLQFLFEYFSETQRNKGNFPGRFSGRQFSNSRSEMNVSTLELGDSALYLCASSLGGGQPQHFGDGTRLSIL.